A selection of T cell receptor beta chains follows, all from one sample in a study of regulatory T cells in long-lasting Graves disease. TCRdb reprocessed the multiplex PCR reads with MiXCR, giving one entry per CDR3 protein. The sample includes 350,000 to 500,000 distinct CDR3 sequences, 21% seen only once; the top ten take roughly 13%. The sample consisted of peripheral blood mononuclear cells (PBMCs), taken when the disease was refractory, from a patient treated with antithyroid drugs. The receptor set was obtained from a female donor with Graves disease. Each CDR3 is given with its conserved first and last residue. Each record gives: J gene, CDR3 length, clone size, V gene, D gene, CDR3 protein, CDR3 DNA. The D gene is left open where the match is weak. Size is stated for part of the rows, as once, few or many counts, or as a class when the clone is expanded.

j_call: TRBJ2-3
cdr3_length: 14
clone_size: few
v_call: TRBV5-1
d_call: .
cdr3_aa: CASSPRGSTDTQYF
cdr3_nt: TGCGCCAGCAGCCCCAGGGGTTCCACAGATACGCAGTATTTT

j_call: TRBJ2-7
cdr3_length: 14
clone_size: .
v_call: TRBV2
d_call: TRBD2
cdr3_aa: CASSPSGNPYEQYF
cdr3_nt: TGTGCCAGCAGCCCCAGCGGGAACCCCTACGAGCAGTACTTC

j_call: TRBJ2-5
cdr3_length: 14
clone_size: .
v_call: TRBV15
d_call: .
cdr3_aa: CATSRETRKETQYF
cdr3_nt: TGTGCCACCAGCAGAGAGACACGGAAAGAGACCCAGTACTTC

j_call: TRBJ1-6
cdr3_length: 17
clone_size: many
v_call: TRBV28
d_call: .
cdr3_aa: CASSLLSGAHYNSPLHF
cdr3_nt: TGTGCCAGCAGTTTACTGTCCGGAGCACATTATAATTCACCCCTCCACTTT

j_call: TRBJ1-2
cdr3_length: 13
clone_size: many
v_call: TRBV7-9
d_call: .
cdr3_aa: CASSSDRHYGYTF
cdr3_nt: TGTGCCAGCAGCTCGGACCGCCACTATGGCTACACCTTC

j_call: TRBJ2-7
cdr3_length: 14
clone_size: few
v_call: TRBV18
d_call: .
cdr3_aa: CASSPPGWDYEQYF
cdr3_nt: TGTGCCAGCTCACCACCCGGGTGGGACTACGAGCAGTACTTC

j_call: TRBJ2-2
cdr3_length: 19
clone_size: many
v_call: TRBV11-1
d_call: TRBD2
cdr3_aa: CASSPGTSGRALDTGELFF
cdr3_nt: TGTGCCAGCAGCCCCGGGACTAGCGGGAGGGCCTTGGACACCGGGGAGCTGTTTTTT

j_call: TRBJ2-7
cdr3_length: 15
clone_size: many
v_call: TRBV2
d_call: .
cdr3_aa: CASSPGQMTSYEQYF
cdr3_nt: TGTGCCAGCAGTCCCGGACAGATGACCTCCTACGAGCAGTACTTC

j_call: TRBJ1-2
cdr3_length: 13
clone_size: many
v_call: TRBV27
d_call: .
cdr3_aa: CASSSQTNYGYTF
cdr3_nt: TGTGCCAGCAGTTCCCAGACTAACTATGGCTACACCTTC

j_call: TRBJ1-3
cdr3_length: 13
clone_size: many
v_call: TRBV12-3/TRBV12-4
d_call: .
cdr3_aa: CASTRRGGNTIYF
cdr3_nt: TGTGCCAGCACCCGTCGCGGGGGAAACACCATATATTTT

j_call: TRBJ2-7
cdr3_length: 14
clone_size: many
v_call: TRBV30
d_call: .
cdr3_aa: CAWRPLGGGYEQYF
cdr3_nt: TGTGCCTGGAGACCCCTGGGAGGGGGTTACGAGCAGTACTTC

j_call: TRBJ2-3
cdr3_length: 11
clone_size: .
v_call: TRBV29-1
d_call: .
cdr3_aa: CSVGTTDTQYF
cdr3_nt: TGCAGCGTTGGGACAACAGATACGCAGTATTTT

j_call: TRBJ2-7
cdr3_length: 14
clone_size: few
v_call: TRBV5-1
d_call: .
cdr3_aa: CASSYHRESYEQYF
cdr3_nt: TGCGCCAGCAGTTATCACCGGGAATCCTACGAGCAGTACTTC

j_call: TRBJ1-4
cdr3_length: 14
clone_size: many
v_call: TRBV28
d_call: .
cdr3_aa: CASSLSRGDEKLFF
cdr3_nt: TGTGCCAGCAGTTTAAGCCGGGGTGATGAAAAACTGTTTTTT

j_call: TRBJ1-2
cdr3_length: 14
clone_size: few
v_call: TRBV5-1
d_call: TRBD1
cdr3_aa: CASSSVGQGFGYTF
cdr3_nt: TGCGCCAGCAGCTCCGTAGGACAGGGTTTCGGCTACACCTTC

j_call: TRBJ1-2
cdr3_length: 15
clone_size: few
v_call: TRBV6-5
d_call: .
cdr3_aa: CASSYKGVPDYGYTF
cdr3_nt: TGTGCCAGCAGTTACAAGGGGGTTCCTGACTATGGCTACACCTTC

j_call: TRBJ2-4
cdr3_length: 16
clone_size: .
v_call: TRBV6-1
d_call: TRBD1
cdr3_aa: CASSRNPGTGRMVPNF
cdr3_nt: TGTGCCAGCAGCCGTAACCCCGGGACAGGACGTATGGTTCCTAACTTC

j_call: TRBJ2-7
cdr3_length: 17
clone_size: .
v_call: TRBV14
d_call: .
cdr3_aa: CASSLTLAGSLQRRQYF
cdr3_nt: TGTGCCAGCAGCCTCACCTTGGCGGGATCGCTCCAGCGACGGCAGTACTTC

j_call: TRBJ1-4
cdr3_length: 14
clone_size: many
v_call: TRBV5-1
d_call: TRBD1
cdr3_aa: CASSSGQSTEKLFF
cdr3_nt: TGCGCCAGCAGCTCGGGACAGTCAACTGAAAAACTGTTTTTT

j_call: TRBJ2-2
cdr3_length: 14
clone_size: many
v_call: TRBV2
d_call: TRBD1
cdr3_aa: CATHPGTGTGELFF
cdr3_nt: TGTGCCACCCACCCCGGGACAGGCACCGGGGAGCTGTTTTTT

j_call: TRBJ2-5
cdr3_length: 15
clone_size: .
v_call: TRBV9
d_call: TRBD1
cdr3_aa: CASSVRGLARETQYF
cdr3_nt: TGTGCCAGCAGCGTCAGGGGGTTGGCGAGAGAGACCCAGTACTTC

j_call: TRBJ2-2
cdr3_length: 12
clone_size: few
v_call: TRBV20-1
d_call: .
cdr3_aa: CSAGHNTGELFF
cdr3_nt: TGCAGTGCTGGACACAACACCGGGGAGCTGTTTTTT

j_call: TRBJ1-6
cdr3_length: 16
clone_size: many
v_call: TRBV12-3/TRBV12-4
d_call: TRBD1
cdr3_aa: CASSLTRTGKDSPLHF
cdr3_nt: TGTGCCAGCAGTCTTACTCGGACAGGGAAGGATTCACCCCTCCACTTT

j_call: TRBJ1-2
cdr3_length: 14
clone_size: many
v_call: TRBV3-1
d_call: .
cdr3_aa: CASSQGRTVYGYTF
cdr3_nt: TGTGCCAGCAGCCAAGGGAGGACAGTCTATGGCTACACCTTC

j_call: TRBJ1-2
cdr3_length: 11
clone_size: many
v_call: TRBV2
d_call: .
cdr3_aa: CASAPAYGYTF
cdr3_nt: TGTGCCAGCGCACCAGCGTATGGCTACACCTTC

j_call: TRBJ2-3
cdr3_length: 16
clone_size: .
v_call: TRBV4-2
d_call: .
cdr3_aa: CASSQDSWLSTDTQYF
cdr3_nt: TGTGCCAGCAGCCAAGATTCGTGGTTAAGCACAGATACGCAGTATTTT

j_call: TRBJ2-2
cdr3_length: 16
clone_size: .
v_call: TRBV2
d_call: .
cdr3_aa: CASSLLEGAYTGELFF
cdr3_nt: TGTGCCAGCAGCCTCCTGGAGGGGGCATACACCGGGGAGCTGTTTTTT

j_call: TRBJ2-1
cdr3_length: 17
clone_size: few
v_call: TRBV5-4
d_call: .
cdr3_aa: CASSFGGGRSEYNEQFF
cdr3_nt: TGTGCCAGCAGCTTCGGCGGTGGCCGGAGCGAATACAATGAGCAGTTCTTC

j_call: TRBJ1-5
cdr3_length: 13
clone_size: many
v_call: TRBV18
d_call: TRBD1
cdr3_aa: CASSSGGGQPQHF
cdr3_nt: TGTGCCAGCAGCTCAGGGGGCGGTCAGCCCCAGCATTTT

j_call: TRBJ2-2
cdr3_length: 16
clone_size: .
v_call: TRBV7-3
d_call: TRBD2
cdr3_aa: CVSSFGGRAYTGELFF
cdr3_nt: TGTGTCAGCAGCTTTGGCGGGAGGGCCTACACCGGGGAGCTGTTTTTT

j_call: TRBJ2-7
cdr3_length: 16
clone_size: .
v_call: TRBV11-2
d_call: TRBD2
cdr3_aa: CASSLDRPGRAGEQYF
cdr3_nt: TGTGCCAGCAGCTTAGATCGCCCCGGGAGGGCGGGGGAGCAGTACTTC

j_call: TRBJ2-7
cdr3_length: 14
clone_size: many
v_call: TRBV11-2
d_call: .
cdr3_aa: CASSPRTGTYEQYF
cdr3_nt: TGTGCCAGCAGCCCCAGGACTGGCACCTACGAGCAGTACTTC

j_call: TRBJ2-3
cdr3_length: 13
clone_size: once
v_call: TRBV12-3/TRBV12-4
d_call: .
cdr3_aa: CASRELGVDTQYF
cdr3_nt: TGTGCCAGCAGGGAATTAGGGGTTGATACGCAGTATTTT

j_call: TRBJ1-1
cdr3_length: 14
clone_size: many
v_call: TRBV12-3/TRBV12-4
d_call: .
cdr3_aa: CASRGLLGGTEAFF
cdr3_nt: TGTGCCAGCAGAGGTCTATTGGGGGGCACTGAAGCTTTCTTT

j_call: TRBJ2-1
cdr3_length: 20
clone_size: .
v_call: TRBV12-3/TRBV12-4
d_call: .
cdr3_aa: CASSPEQGRIGGSTSNEQFF
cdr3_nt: TGTGCCAGCAGCCCTGAACAGGGGAGAATTGGCGGGAGTACCAGCAATGAGCAGTTCTTC

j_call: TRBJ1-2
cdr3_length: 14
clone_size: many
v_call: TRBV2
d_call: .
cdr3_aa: CASTVGGGGYGYTF
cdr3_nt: TGTGCCAGCACCGTCGGGGGCGGGGGCTATGGCTACACCTTC

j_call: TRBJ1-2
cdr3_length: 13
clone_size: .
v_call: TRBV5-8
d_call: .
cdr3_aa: CASSLTPIGGYTF
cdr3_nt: TGTGCCAGCAGCTTGACTCCCATCGGCGGCTACACCTTC

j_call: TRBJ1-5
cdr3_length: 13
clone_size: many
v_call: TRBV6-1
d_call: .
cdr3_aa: CASRGDSNQPQHF
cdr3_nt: TGTGCCAGCAGAGGGGATAGCAATCAGCCCCAGCATTTT

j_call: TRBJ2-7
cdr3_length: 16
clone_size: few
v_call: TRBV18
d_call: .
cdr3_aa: CASSPTRGGGSYEQYF
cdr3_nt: TGTGCCAGCTCACCGACTAGGGGAGGGGGCTCCTACGAGCAGTACTTC

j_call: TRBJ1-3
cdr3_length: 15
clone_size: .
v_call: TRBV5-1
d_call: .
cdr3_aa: CASSLDGRSGNTIYF
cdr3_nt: TGCGCCAGCAGCTTGGACGGTCGCTCGGGAAACACCATATATTTT

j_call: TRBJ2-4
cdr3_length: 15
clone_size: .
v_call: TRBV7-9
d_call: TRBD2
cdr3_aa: CASSLETSGRNIQYF
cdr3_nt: TGTGCCAGCAGCTTAGAGACTAGCGGGAGAAACATTCAGTACTTC

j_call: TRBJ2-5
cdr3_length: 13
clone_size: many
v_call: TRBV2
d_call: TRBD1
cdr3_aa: CASVQTGPETQYF
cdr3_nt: TGTGCCAGCGTACAGACAGGGCCAGAGACCCAGTACTTC

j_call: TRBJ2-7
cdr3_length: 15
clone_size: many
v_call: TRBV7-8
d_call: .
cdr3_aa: CASSPQPSGIYEQYF
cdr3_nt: TGTGCCAGCAGCCCTCAACCCAGTGGGATCTACGAGCAGTACTTC

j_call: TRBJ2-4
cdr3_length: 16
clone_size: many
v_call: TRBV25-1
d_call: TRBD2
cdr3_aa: CASSSSGSRAKNIQYF
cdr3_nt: TGTGCCAGCAGTTCTAGCGGGAGTAGGGCCAAAAACATTCAGTACTTC